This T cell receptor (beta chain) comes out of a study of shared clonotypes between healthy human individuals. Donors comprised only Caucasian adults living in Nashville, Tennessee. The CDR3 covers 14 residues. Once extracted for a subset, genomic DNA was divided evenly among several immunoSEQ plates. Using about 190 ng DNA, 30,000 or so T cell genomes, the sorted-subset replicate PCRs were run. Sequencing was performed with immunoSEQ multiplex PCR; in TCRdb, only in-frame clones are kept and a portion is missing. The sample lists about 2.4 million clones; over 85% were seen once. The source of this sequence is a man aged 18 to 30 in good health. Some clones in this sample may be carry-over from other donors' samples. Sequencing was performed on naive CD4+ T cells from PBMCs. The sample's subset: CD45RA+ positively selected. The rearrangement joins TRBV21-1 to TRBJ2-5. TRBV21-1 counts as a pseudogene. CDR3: CASSKAGGKETQYF. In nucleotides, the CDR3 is TGTGCCAGCAGCAAAGCGGGTGGAAAAGAGACCCAGTACTTC.